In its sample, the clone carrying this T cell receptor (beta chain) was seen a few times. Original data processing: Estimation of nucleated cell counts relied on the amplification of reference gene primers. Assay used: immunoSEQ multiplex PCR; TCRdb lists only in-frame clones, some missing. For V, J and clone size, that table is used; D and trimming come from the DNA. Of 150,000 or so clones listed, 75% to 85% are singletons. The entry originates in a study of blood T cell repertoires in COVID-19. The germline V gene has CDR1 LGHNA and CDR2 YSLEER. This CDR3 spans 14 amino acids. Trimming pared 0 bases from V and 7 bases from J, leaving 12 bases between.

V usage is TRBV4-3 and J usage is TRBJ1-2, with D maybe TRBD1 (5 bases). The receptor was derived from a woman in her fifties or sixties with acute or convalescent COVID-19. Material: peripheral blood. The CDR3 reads CASSQDLGVGGYTF. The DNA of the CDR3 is TGCGCCAGCAGCCAAGATTTAGGGGTGGGTGGCTACACCTTC.